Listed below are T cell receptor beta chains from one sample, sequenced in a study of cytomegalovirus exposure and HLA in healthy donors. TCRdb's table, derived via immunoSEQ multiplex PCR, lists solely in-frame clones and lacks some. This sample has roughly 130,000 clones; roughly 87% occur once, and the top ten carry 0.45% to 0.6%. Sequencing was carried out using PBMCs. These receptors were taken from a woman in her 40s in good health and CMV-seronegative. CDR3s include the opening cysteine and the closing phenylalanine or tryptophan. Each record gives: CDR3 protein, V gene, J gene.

cdr3_aa: CASSQGQGWETQYF; v_call: TRBV2; j_call: TRBJ2-5
cdr3_aa: CAWSTLAGSYNEQFF; v_call: TRBV30; j_call: TRBJ2-1
cdr3_aa: CASSSGDRGSYEQYF; v_call: TRBV7-9; j_call: TRBJ2-7
cdr3_aa: CASSLAGNNEQFF; v_call: TRBV11-2; j_call: TRBJ2-1
cdr3_aa: CASSLQGSGTEAFF; v_call: TRBV7-9; j_call: TRBJ1-1
cdr3_aa: CASSLGLAGPGELFF; v_call: TRBV11-3; j_call: TRBJ2-2
cdr3_aa: CASSPRTDSYEQYF; v_call: TRBV9; j_call: TRBJ2-7
cdr3_aa: CASSLTSGPYEQYF; v_call: TRBV7-2; j_call: TRBJ2-7
cdr3_aa: CASSLDEGAATSGYTF; v_call: TRBV11-3; j_call: TRBJ1-2
cdr3_aa: CASSLTGIETQYF; v_call: TRBV7-9; j_call: TRBJ2-5
cdr3_aa: CASSHPNPSGKNIQYF; v_call: TRBV4-1; j_call: TRBJ2-4
cdr3_aa: CASGRPSPHEQYF; v_call: TRBV28; j_call: TRBJ2-7
cdr3_aa: CASSRTGGNTEAFF; v_call: TRBV18; j_call: TRBJ1-1
cdr3_aa: CASSGERVLYNEQFF; v_call: TRBV5-4; j_call: TRBJ2-1
cdr3_aa: CASSSQVISGDNSPLHF; v_call: TRBV7-2; j_call: TRBJ1-6
cdr3_aa: CASGQGPNEKLFF; v_call: TRBV6-1; j_call: TRBJ1-4
cdr3_aa: CASSFGPGGRLFF; v_call: TRBV27; j_call: TRBJ1-4
cdr3_aa: CASTGQGQAEQYF; v_call: TRBV5-1; j_call: TRBJ2-7
cdr3_aa: CAGGRSETQYF; v_call: TRBV30; j_call: TRBJ2-5
cdr3_aa: CASSLGAVSGNTIYF; v_call: TRBV5-5; j_call: TRBJ1-3
cdr3_aa: CSVGVSGTDTQYF; v_call: TRBV29-1; j_call: TRBJ2-3
cdr3_aa: CASSLGLAKEGSYEQYF; v_call: TRBV5-1; j_call: TRBJ2-7
cdr3_aa: CASSQAPIAGGPVSYNEQFF; v_call: TRBV4-1; j_call: TRBJ2-1
cdr3_aa: CASSPGGNSYEQYF; v_call: TRBV5-4; j_call: TRBJ2-7
cdr3_aa: CASNVGGPVDEQYF; v_call: TRBV5-1; j_call: TRBJ2-7
cdr3_aa: CASSSIRDRDWKYQPQHF; v_call: TRBV11-2; j_call: TRBJ1-5
cdr3_aa: CASSLGAAGGHTQYF; v_call: TRBV7-2; j_call: TRBJ2-3
cdr3_aa: CASSLRSGSDTQYF; v_call: TRBV5-1; j_call: TRBJ2-3
cdr3_aa: CASSFVAALQETQYF; v_call: TRBV7-2; j_call: TRBJ2-5
cdr3_aa: CASKLGATTNQPQHF; v_call: TRBV6-5; j_call: TRBJ1-5
cdr3_aa: CASNDRYQPQHF; v_call: TRBV2; j_call: TRBJ1-5
cdr3_aa: CASSLGAASVTYEQYF; v_call: TRBV5-1; j_call: TRBJ2-7
cdr3_aa: CASRLGIAGENEQFF; v_call: TRBV11-1; j_call: TRBJ2-1
cdr3_aa: CSSALGSGIGNEQFF; v_call: TRBV29-1; j_call: TRBJ2-1
cdr3_aa: CASSLAGGPLYEQYF; v_call: TRBV7-9; j_call: TRBJ2-7
cdr3_aa: CASSARVTSSYEQYF; v_call: TRBV7-9; j_call: NA
cdr3_aa: CASSDPDRDVYEQFF; v_call: TRBV9; j_call: TRBJ2-1
cdr3_aa: CASHSGNTEAFF; v_call: TRBV5-1; j_call: TRBJ1-1
cdr3_aa: CAHPASRLQETQYF; v_call: TRBV21-1; j_call: TRBJ2-5
cdr3_aa: CASSLAGQGAGEKLFF; v_call: TRBV5-1; j_call: TRBJ1-4
cdr3_aa: CASSADLVTHEQYF; v_call: TRBV9; j_call: TRBJ2-7
cdr3_aa: CASSPEAGGLFYGYTF; v_call: TRBV10-1; j_call: TRBJ1-2
cdr3_aa: CASSLTVNEKLFF; v_call: TRBV7-2; j_call: TRBJ1-4
cdr3_aa: CASSTSGNGYTF; v_call: TRBV19; j_call: TRBJ1-2
cdr3_aa: CAISPGAGELFF; v_call: TRBV10-3; j_call: TRBJ2-2
cdr3_aa: CASSLQTGKNTEAFF; v_call: TRBV18; j_call: TRBJ1-1